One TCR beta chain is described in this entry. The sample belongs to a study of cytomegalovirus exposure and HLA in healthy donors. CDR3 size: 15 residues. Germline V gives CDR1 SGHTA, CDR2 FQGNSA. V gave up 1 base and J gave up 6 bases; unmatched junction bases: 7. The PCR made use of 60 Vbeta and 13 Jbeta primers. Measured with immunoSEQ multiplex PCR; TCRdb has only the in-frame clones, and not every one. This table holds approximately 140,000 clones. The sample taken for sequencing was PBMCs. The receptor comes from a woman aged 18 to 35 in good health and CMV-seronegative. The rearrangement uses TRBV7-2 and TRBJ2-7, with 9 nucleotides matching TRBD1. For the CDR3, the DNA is TGTGCCAGCAGCTTAGGCCGGGACAGGGCTCCCGAGCAGTACGTC. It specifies CASSLGRDRAPEQYV.